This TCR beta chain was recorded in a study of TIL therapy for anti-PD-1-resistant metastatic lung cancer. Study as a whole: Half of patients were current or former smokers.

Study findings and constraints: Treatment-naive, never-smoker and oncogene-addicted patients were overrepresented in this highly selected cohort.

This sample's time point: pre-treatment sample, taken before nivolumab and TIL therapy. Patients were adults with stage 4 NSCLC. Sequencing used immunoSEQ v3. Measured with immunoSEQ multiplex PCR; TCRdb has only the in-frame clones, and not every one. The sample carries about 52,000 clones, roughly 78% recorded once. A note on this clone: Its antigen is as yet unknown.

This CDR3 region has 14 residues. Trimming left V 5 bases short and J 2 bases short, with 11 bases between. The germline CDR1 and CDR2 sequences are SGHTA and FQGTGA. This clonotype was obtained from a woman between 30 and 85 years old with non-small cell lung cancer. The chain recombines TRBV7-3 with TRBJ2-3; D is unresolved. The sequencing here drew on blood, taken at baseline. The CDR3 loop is CASSPTGHTDTQYF. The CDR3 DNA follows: TGTGCCAGCAGCCCAACCGGCCACACAGATACGCAGTATTTT.